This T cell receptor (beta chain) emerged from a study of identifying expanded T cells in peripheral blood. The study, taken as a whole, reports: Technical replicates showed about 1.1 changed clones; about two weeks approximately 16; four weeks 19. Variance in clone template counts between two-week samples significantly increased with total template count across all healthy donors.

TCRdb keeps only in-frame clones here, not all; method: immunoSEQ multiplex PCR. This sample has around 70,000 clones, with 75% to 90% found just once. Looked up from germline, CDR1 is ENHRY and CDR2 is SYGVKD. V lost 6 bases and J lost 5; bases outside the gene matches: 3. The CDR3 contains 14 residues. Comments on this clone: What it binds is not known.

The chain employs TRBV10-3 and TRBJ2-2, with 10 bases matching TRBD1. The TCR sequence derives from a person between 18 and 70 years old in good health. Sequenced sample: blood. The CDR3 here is CAIRPGQGTGELFF. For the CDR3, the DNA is TGTGCCATCAGACCGGGACAGGGGACCGGGGAGCTGTTTTTT.